The 13 T cell receptor beta chains presented below share a single source sample, sequenced in a study of shared clonotypes between healthy human individuals. Measured with immunoSEQ multiplex PCR; TCRdb has only the in-frame clones, and not every one. The data show 2 million to 2.5 million clones, roughly 95% seen once. The sequenced material came from naive CD4+ T cells sorted from blood. The subset here: CD45RA+ positively selected. Receptor source: a man younger than 30 in good health.

The chain combines TRBV12-5 with TRBJ2-6, with 8 bases lining up with TRBD1. The CDR3 totals 16 residues. The V gene's germline CDR1 is LGHNT and CDR2 FRNRAP. J gave up 1 base and V 1 base, and 0 bases lay outside the gene matches. The CDR3 bases are TGTGCTAGTGGTTTGGGGACAGGGTCTGGGGCCAACGTCCTGACTTTC. This gives the protein CASGLGTGSGANVLTF.

About this clone: The germline gene is not matched at one end of the junction; a read error may be the cause. J is TRBJ1-4 and V is TRBV7-7, with D perhaps TRBD1 (6 bases). In germline, CDR1 is SSHAT, CDR2 FNYEAQ (reference sequence). The CDR3 has 16 amino acids. The CDR3 DNA reads TGTGCTAGCAGCTTAGCCCAAAGGGGGAGGGGGGAAAAACTGTTTTTT. This gives the protein CASSLAQRGRGEKLFF.

Here the CDR3 DNA reads TGTGCCTGGAGTCTCAGGGCCCCAAACATTCAGTACTTC. It specifies CAWSLRAPNIQYF. This chain connects TRBV30 to TRBJ2-4; possibly TRBD1 for D (5 bases). Trimming shortened V by 2 bases and J by 6 bases, and 11 bases separated the two germline ends. Germline V gene sequence: CDR1 GTSNPN, CDR2 SVGIG (reference sequence). The CDR3 runs 13 residues.

This clone was seen more than once but under ten times. This chain joins TRBV19 and TRBJ1-5, with D perhaps TRBD1 (5 bases). Germline CDR1 LNHDA, CDR2 SQIVND (reference sequence). V lost 5 bases and J 0 bases, leaving 8 bases between the germline ends. This CDR3 is built from 14 residues. CDR3 nucleotide sequence: TGTGCCAGTAGTGACAGCCTTAGCAATCAGCCCCAGCATTTT. It yields the protein CASSDSLSNQPQHF.

The genes are TRBV11-2 and TRBJ2-1; no firm D call. CDR3 length: 15 residues. With 2 bases removed from V and 0 bases from J, the gap between germline ends came to 8 bases. Per germline, CDR1 SGHAT and CDR2 FQNNGV. CDR3 nucleotides: TGTGCCAGCAGCTTAACTCTTATCTCCTACAATGAGCAGTTCTTC. Amino acid sequence: CASSLTLISYNEQFF. The variable domain in full, with the rest retrieved from reference TRBV11-2 and TRBJ2-1, is EAGVAQSPRYKIIEKRQSVAFWCNPISGHATLYWYQQILGQGPKLLIQFQNNGVVDDSQLPKDRFSAERLKGVDSTLKIQPAKLEDSAVYLCASSLTLISYNEQFFGPGTRLTVL.

The chain is built from TRBV6-1 and TRBJ2-6; no clear D. The CDR3 consists of 15 residues. Between the trimmed V and J ends, which lost 7 bases and 1 base, there was a span of 11 bases. The germline V gene has CDR1 MNHNS and CDR2 SASEGT. The CDR3: CASTPARSGANVLTF. Written as DNA, the CDR3 is TGTGCCAGCACACCAGCTAGATCTGGGGCCAACGTCCTGACTTTC.

This clone was seen a single time. The rearrangement uses TRBV29-1 and TRBJ1-1; tentative D call: TRBD1 (6 bases). Looked up from germline, CDR1 is SQVTM and CDR2 is ANQGSEA. The V end lost 3 bases, the J end lost 8 bases, and 10 bases lay between the germline ends. The CDR3 sequence is 11 residues long. CDR3 coding DNA: TGCAGCGTTGAGGGGGCTAGAGAAGCTTTCTTT. Its protein product is CSVEGAREAFF.

As regards this clone: Other DNA sequences in the sample encode the same CDR3. The gene calls are TRBV18 and TRBJ1-5; no clear D. Trimming pared 3 bases from V and 4 bases from J, leaving 7 bases between. CDR1 is KGHSH and CDR2 is LQKENI in the germline V gene. The CDR3 extends over 13 amino acids. DNA of the CDR3: TGTGCCAGCTCACCGGACCGGAATCAGCCCCAGCATTTT. Its protein is CASSPDRNQPQHF.

V is TRBV27 and J is TRBJ2-7; D is unclear. Deletions cut 5 bases from V and 1 base from J, with 15 bases between. The V gene's germline CDR1 is MNHEY and CDR2 SMNVEV (reference sequence). The CDR3 has 15 amino acids. CDR3 sequence: CASSPWWGSSYEQYF. The CDR3 bases are TGTGCCAGCAGTCCCTGGTGGGGTTCTTCCTACGAGCAGTACTTC.

This chain connects TRBV6-1 to TRBJ1-4; the D is unclear. The V gene's germline CDR1 is MNHNS and CDR2 SASEGT. This CDR3 has 14 residues. V was trimmed by 3 bases and J by 7 bases, leaving 12 bases between them. CDR3 region: CASSDVQFSEKLFF. The CDR3 coding sequence is TGTGCCAGCAGTGATGTACAGTTTTCTGAAAAACTGTTTTTT.

This clone was found once. The rearrangement joins TRBV7-2 to TRBJ2-1; D gene uncertain. With 1 base removed from V and 5 bases from J, the gap between germline ends came to 6 bases. Germline CDR1 and CDR2: SGHTA and FQGNSA. This CDR3 has 13 amino acids. CDR3 residues: CASSLEQNNEQFF. The CDR3 bases are TGTGCCAGCAGCTTAGAACAGAACAATGAGCAGTTCTTC.

V gene TRBV5-1 combines with J gene TRBJ2-3; D may be TRBD2 (6 bases). CDR1 is SGHRS, CDR2 YFSETQ, per germline. V lost 1 base to trimming and J lost 3 bases, with 18 bases between them. The CDR3 loop spans 17 amino acids. The CDR3 is CASSLRLDRERTDTQYF. CDR3 sequence (DNA): TGCGCCAGCAGCTTGAGATTGGACCGGGAGAGAACAGATACGCAGTATTTT.

The gene calls are TRBV10-1 and TRBJ2-7; D unresolved. The CDR3 contains 12 residues. CDR1 is WNHNN and CDR2 is SYGVQD in the germline V gene (reference sequence). V was cut by 3 bases and J by 9 bases, with 12 bases left in between. The CDR3 here is CASSDPGQGQYF. The CDR3 DNA follows: TGCGCCAGCAGTGACCCGGGCCAAGGGCAGTACTTC.